The TCR beta chain described here comes from a study of T-cell reconstitution after alpha-beta-depleted transplantation in children (dated by TCRdb to the mid-2010s). Broadly, across the study: Using TCR repertoire profiling, the study quantitatively followed how T-cell immune reconstitution unfolded in children after TCRalphabeta/CD19-depleted allogeneic hematopoietic cell transplantation. Study-wide findings and limitations: In some patients, high TCRbeta diversity at day 60 was attributed to recipient T cells and intrathymic progenitors that had survived conditioning. Over the following months the frequencies of hyperexpanded clones went down, and after one year T-cell counts and TCRbeta diversity were mostly credited to newly produced T cells. About two months after transplant, the apparently early recovery of alphabetaT-cell counts reportedly depended on just several hundred clones that had expanded rapidly and came from non-depleted graft cells.

The method behind the library was PCR. This sample was sequenced with an Illumina HiSeq 2500. To normalize quantification of the TCRbeta repertoire, the TCR libraries were built with molecular barcoding that relied on unique molecular identifiers. Using fastp at Q25 and MiXCR, TCRdb reprocessed the public reads and kept productive beta chains. Identical CDR3 protein sequences are pooled into one entry, listed with their most common genes and DNA. This sample gives approximately 270,000 distinct CDR3 sequences in total; roughly 25% of them show up just once. The ten largest clones capture under 5.5% of the sample. CDR1 and CDR2 are read off the germline V gene as MNHEY and SVGAGI. From its cysteine to its phenylalanine, the CDR3 spans 17 amino acids. The entry retains the CDR3 DNA only, 51 bases that are in frame from base 1. The germline V end is reduced by 0 bases and the J end by 2 bases; junction bases left unmatched: 5.

This clonotype was detected only a few times. Which antigen it targets is not known. The record has no base qualities; no much larger clone is one base away. This specimen's treatment or condition label, per the study, means: allogeneic hematopoietic cell transplantation with graft depleted of TCRalphabeta T cells and CD19 B cells. TCRalphabeta/CD19-depleted allogeneic hematopoietic cell grafts were given to the transplant recipients, all of whom were children. Specimen: PBMCs, mostly from graft donor cells, collected 360 days after TCRalphabeta/CD19-depleted stem cell transplant. This TCR was recovered from a female patient between 2 and 10 years old who had a stem cell transplant for congenital amegakaryocytic thrombocytopenia, so the T cells may come from the graft donor. This chain joins TRBV6-5 to TRBJ2-1, and 9 junction bases match TRBD1. CDR3 reads: CASSYSNNRGPYNEQFF. The bases are TGTGCCAGCAGTTACTCAAACAACAGGGGGCCCTACAATGAGCAGTTCTTC.